This T cell receptor beta chain came from a study of T cell repertoires in cytomegalovirus infection. As for the study in general: HLA-C-restricted CMV epitopes, recently identified, and well-studied HLA-B-restricted ones were used by the study. Based on public TCR beta signatures, there were indications of CMV infection and of a matching HLA type.

Trimming shortened V by 2 bases and J by 1 base, and 13 bases separated the two germline ends. CDR3 length: 16 amino acids. Germline V CDR1 and CDR2: MGHRA, YSYEKL. TCRdb reprocessed the reads with MiXCR, giving one entry per CDR3 protein. The sample consists of 600,000 to 700,000 distinct CDR3 sequences, around 35% of them appearing once. A few counts support this clonotype. Its antigen is currently unknown. Broader study findings: Dominating the ex vivo response were TCR beta clonotypes that were CMV-specific and HLA-C-restricted. Adding up the frequency of public TCR beta families identified people who carried CMV plus the relevant HLA.

Sequences were derived from cultured PBMCs, sampled from culture after CMV antigen stimulation. The TCR sequence derives from a human donor in good health (CMV status not recorded). Some clones in this sample may be carry-over from other donors' samples. This chain joins TRBV4-1 and TRBJ2-3, with D perhaps matching TRBD1 (6 bases). In DNA form, the CDR3 reads TGCGCCAGCAGCCAACAACAGGGTGGCGGCACAGATACGCAGTATTTT. Amino acid sequence: CASSQQQGGGTDTQYF.